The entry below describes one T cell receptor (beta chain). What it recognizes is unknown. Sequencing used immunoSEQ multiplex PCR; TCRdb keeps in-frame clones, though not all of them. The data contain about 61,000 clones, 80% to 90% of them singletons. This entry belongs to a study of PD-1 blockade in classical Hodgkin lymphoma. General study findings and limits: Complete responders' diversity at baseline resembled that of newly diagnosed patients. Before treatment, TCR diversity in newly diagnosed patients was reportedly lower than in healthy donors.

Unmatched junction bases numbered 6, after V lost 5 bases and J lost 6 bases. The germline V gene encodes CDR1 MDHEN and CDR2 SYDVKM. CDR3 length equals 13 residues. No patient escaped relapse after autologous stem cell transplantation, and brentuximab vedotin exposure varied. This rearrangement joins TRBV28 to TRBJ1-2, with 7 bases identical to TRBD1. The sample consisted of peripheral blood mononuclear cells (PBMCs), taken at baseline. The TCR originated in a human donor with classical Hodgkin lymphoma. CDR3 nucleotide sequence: TGTGCCAGCAGTGCGACAGGGTATAATGGCTACACCTTC. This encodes CASSATGYNGYTF.